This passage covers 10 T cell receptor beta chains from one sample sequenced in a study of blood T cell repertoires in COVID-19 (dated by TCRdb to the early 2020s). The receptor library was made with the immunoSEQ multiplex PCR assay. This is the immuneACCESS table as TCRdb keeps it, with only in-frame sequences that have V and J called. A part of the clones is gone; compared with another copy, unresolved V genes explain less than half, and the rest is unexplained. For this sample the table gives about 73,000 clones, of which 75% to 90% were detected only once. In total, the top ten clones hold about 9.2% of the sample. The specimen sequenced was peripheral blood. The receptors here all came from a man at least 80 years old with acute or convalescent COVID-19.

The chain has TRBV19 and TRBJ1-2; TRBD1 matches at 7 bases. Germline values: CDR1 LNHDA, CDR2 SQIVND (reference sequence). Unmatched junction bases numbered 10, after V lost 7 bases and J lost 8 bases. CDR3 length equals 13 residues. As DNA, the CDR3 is TGTGCCAGTACAGAGGGGGCGGCTGGGGGCTACACCTTC. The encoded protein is CASTEGAAGGYTF. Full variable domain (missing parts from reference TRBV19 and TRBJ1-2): DGGITQSPKYLFRKEGQNVTLSCEQNLNHDAMYWYRQDPGQGLRLIYYSQIVNDFQKGDIAEGYSVSREKKESFPLTVTSAQKNPTAFYLCASTEGAAGGYTFGSGTRLTVV.

The CDR3 loop is CASSLRRTGMNYGYTF. Here the CDR3 DNA reads TGTGCCAGCAGCCTTCGGCGGACAGGGATGAACTATGGCTACACCTTC. The chain uses TRBV5-8 and TRBJ1-2; 8 positions match TRBD1. Germline CDR1 is SGHTS and CDR2 is YDEGEE. The CDR3 length is 16 residues. The ends lost 4 bases at V and 2 bases at J; junction bases unmatched: 10.

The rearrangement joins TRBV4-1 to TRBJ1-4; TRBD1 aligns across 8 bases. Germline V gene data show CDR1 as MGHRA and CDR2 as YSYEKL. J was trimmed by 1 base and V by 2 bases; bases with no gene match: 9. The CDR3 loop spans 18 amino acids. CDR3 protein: CASSQTGRGLLTNEKLFF. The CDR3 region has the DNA TGCGCCAGCAGCCAAACGGGCAGGGGGCTACTAACTAATGAAAAACTGTTTTTT.

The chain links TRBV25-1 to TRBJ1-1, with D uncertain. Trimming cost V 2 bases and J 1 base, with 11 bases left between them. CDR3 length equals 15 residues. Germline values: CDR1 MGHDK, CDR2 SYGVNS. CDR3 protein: CASSETRVENTEAFF. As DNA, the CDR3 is TGTGCCAGCAGTGAAACTCGGGTGGAGAACACTGAAGCTTTCTTT.

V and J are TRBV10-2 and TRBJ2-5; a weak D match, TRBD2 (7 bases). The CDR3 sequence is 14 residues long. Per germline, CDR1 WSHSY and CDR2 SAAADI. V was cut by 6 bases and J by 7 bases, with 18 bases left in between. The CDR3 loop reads CASRGGTGARTQYF. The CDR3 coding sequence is TGCGCCAGCAGGGGAGGGACGGGGGCTCGGACCCAGTACTTC.

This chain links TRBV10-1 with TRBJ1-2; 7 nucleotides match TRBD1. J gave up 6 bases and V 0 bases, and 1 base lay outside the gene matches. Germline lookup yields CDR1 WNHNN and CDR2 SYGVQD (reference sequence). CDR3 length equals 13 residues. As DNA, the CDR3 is TGCGCCAGCAGTGAGTCGACAGGGAATGGCTACACCTTC. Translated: CASSESTGNGYTF.

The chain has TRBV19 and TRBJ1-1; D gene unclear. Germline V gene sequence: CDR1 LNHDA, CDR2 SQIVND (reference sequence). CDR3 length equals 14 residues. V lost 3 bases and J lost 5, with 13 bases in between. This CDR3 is CASSMNLQRTEAFF. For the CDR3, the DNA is TGTGCCAGTAGTATGAACCTACAGAGAACTGAAGCTTTCTTT.

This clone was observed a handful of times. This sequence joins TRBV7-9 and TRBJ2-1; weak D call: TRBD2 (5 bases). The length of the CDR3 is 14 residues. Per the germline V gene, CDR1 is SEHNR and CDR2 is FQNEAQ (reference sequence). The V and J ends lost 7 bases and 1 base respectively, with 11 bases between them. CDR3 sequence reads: CASTRGGSYNEQFF. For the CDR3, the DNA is TGTGCCAGCACAAGAGGCGGGTCCTACAATGAGCAGTTCTTC.

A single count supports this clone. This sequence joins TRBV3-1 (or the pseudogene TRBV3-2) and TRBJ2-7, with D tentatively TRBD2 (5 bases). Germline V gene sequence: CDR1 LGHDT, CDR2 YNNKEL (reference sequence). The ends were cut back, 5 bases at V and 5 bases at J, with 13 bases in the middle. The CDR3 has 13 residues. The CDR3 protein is CASSDEGSHEQYF. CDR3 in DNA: TGTGCCAGCAGCGACGAGGGCAGCCACGAGCAGTACTTC.

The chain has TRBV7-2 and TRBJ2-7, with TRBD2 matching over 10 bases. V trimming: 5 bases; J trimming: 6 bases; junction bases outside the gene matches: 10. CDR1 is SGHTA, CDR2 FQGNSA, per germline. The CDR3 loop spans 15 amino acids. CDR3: CASSTLSGGALEQYF. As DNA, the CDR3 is TGTGCCAGCAGCACTCTAAGCGGGGGGGCACTCGAGCAGTACTTC.